Included here is one T cell receptor beta chain sequence, with context. The sample belongs to a study of blood T cells in healthy people across ages. Primers used in a second PCR of roughly 7 to 12 cycles were a sample-barcoded 5' primer and a J-beta primer mix. TCRdb re-called the 5' RACE reads through MiXCR, storing one row per CDR3 protein. The profile shows some 1.8 million distinct CDR3 sequences, 35% to 50% of them singletons. The CDR3 is 18 amino acids. Germline trimming cut 2 bases from V and 7 bases from J; bases unmatched to any gene: 9. Germline V gene data show CDR1 as SGHDN and CDR2 as FVKESK.

This chain connects TRBV14 to TRBJ2-1; 15 positions match TRBD2. Sequencing was carried out using blood. This TCR came from a human donor in good health. The CDR3 spells CASSQPIGTSGGWNEQFF. The CDR3 nucleotides read TGTGCCAGCAGCCAACCGATTGGGACTAGCGGGGGGTGGAATGAGCAGTTCTTC.